Listed below are T cell receptor beta chains from one sample, sequenced in a study of OX40 agonist ivuxolimab in advanced cancers. The table came from immunoSEQ multiplex PCR; TCRdb's copy has only in-frame clones and leaves some out. The sample includes some 64,000 clones, about 90% of them seen just once. Specimen: CD4+ or CD8+ T cells sorted from blood, collected in a trial of the OX40 agonist ivuxolimab. All receptors come from an adult with an advanced solid tumor such as melanoma, head and neck, liver or kidney cancer. The CDR3 runs from the conserved cysteine through the conserved F or W. A D gene is named only where the DNA matches it firmly. Not all rows give a size; the values are once, few, many and, for expanded clones, a class.

>TRBV5-3|once|TRBJ2-3|TRBD1
TGTGCCAGAAGCCCGGGACAGGGGCCGACTAGCACAGATACGCAGTATTTT
CARSPGQGPTSTDTQYF
>TRBV28|NA|TRBJ2-2|NA
TGTGCCAGCAGTTTATTGCAGAGAGGAGGCACCGGGGAGCTGTTTTTT
CASSLLQRGGTGELFF
>TRBV28|NA|TRBJ1-5|NA
TGTGCCAGCAGTTTATCACGGTTTAGCAATCAGCCCCAGCATTTT
CASSLSRFSNQPQHF
>TRBV4-3|NA|TRBJ1-2|TRBD1
TGCGCCAGCAGCCATGACAGGGAAACGGCAGGCTACACCTTC
CASSHDRETAGYTF
>TRBV28|NA|TRBJ1-5|NA
TGTGCCAACAGTTTATTTCGTCTAGGATCCGGCAATCAGCCCCAGCATTTT
CANSLFRLGSGNQPQHF
>TRBV9|once|TRBJ1-2|NA
TGTGCCAGCAGCGTCACGGACGGGAGAAACTATGGCTACACCTTC
CASSVTDGRNYGYTF
>TRBV18|NA|TRBJ1-5|NA
TGTGCCAGCTCACCTACTAACGTATGGCCCCAGCATTTT
CASSPTNVWPQHF
>TRBV7-3|NA|TRBJ1-1|NA
TGTGCCAGCAGCTTTTCCCCCGGGACGGATCCCCGGGTCGGTACTGAAGCTTTCTTT
CASSFSPGTDPRVGTEAFF
>TRBV30|NA|TRBJ2-7|TRBD1
TGTGCCTGGAGTTGGGACAGGGGTTACGAGCAGTACTTC
CAWSWDRGYEQYF
>TRBV9|NA|TRBJ2-1|TRBD2
TGTGCCAGCAGCGCCAGAGCGGGAGATGACAATGAGCAGTTCTTC
CASSARAGDDNEQFF
>TRBV28|NA|TRBJ1-3|TRBD1
TGTGCCAGCAGTTCCCCCCCGACAGGGGTGGTTGGAAACACCATATATTTT
CASSSPPTGVVGNTIYF
>TRBV4-2|NA|TRBJ1-5|NA
TGTGCCAGCAGCCCTTTATGGGCAGGGAATCAGCCCCAGCATTTT
CASSPLWAGNQPQHF
>TRBV4-3|NA|TRBJ1-2|NA
TGCGCCAGCAGCCAAGATTATTGGGCCCTTTATGGCTACACCTTC
CASSQDYWALYGYTF
>TRBV28|NA|TRBJ2-1|NA
TGTGCCAGCAGTCCCTTTTTCGGCTACAATGAGCAGTTCTTC
CASSPFFGYNEQFF
>TRBV19|NA|TRBJ1-2|NA
TGTGCCAGTAGTATAAGTCTACATGGCTACACCTTC
CASSISLHGYTF
>TRBV15|NA|TRBJ1-5|TRBD1
TGTGCCACCAGCAGTAGACAGGGTGATCAGCCCCAGCATTTT
CATSSRQGDQPQHF
>TRBV7-3|NA|TRBJ2-1|NA
TGTGCCAGCAGCTTAACGGGACCGGGACGCTACTACAATGAGCAGTTCTTC
CASSLTGPGRYYNEQFF